This TCR beta chain stems from a study of identical twins. Each CDR3 protein is one row after TCRdb ran MiXCR on the 5' RACE reads. This repertoire shows 540,000 or so distinct CDR3 sequences, around 24% found once; its top ten account for approximately 0.52%. Turning to this clonotype: As yet, its antigen is unknown.

Regarding the study as a whole: In drawing conclusions, the study used cross-sectional statistical analysis and did not follow the same donors.

The germline gives CDR1 SGHRS, CDR2 YFSETQ. The length of the CDR3 is 14 residues. The ends lost 4 bases at V and 1 base at J; junction bases unmatched: 4. The sample also formed part of further work on yellow fever vaccine responses in identical twins.

The source of this sequence is a woman aged 18 to 35 in good health. The genes are TRBV5-1 and TRBJ2-7; 8 bases are shared with TRBD2. The sample consisted of CD4+ T cells sorted from blood. CDR3 sequence (DNA): TGCGCCAGCAGCGAACTAGCGGATTCCTACGAGCAGTACTTC. It is translated as CASSELADSYEQYF.